This T cell receptor (beta chain) was recorded in a study of cytomegalovirus exposure and HLA in healthy donors. General study findings and limits: No immune exposure information besides CMV serostatus was available.

Trimming stripped 5 bases from V and 3 bases from J, with 12 bases between. This CDR3 has 13 residues. Germline CDR1 reads SGHNT; CDR2 reads YYREEE (reference sequence). In the PCR, 60 Vbeta and 13 Jbeta primers were used. Sequencing was performed with immunoSEQ multiplex PCR; in TCRdb, only in-frame clones are kept and a portion is missing. The sample has 95,000 to 150,000 clones, about 73% seen once. Note on this clone: Its antigen remains unidentified.

This chain connects TRBV5-4 to TRBJ2-7; TRBD1 is a possible D gene (5 bases). What was sequenced was PBMCs. The TCR sequence derives from a woman in her forties in good health and CMV-seropositive. CDR3 coding DNA: TGTGCCAGCAGTCTGCCGCAGGGCTACGAGCAGTACTTC. It codes for CASSLPQGYEQYF.